These 20 T cell receptor beta chains were sequenced from one sample in a study of blood T cell repertoires in COVID-19. Clones were read by immunoSEQ multiplex PCR, and TCRdb kept only the in-frame ones, dropping some. Among 200,000 to 250,000 clones, 70% to 90% were seen once, and the ten largest hold about 9%. Sequencing input: PBMCs or T cells enriched from blood (not recorded which). These receptors originate from a middle-aged man who had recovered from COVID-19.

The chain joins TRBV2 to TRBJ1-1; D is undetermined. CDR1 is SNHLY, CDR2 FYNNEI, per germline. The CDR3 is 14 residues long. V shed 0 bases and J shed 2 bases, with 7 bases lying between them. CDR3 in amino acids: CASSEANSNTEAFF. The CDR3 nucleotides read TGTGCCAGCAGTGAAGCAAACAGTAACACTGAAGCTTTCTTT.

The chain combines TRBV29-1 with TRBJ2-1; no definite D call. Per the germline V gene, CDR1 is SQVTM and CDR2 is ANQGSEA. V was cut by 5 bases and J by 6 bases, with 14 bases left in between. The CDR3 covers 13 residues. CDR3 residues: CSVWLFDTNEQFF. For the CDR3, the DNA is TGCAGCGTTTGGCTCTTTGACACCAATGAGCAGTTCTTC.

V gene TRBV18 combines with J gene TRBJ1-4; D unclear. CDR3 length: 13 amino acids. Germline V gives CDR1 KGHSH, CDR2 LQKENI. Trimming removed 4 bases from V and 5 bases from J, with 8 bases in between. For the CDR3, the DNA is TGTGCCAGCTCACGGTACCAGAATGAAAAACTGTTTTTT. Protein: CASSRYQNEKLFF.

The gene calls are TRBV30 and TRBJ1-3; D is uncertain. This CDR3 is 15 amino acids long. Deletions cut 0 bases from V and 0 bases from J, with 9 bases between. Per the germline V gene, CDR1 is GTSNPN and CDR2 is SVGIG (reference sequence). The CDR3 reads CAWSVSVRSGNTIYF. CDR3 DNA sequence: TGTGCCTGGAGTGTAAGCGTTCGCTCTGGAAACACCATATATTTT.

The chain carries TRBV6-6 and TRBJ1-5; 9 bases align to TRBD1. CDR3 length equals 17 residues. V was pared by 5 bases and J by 0 bases, with 8 bases of the junction left unmatched. Germline assignment: CDR1 MNHNY and CDR2 SVGAGI (reference sequence). DNA of the CDR3: TGTGCCAGCAGTCTTGGACAGGGGTCCCTTAGCAATCAGCCCCAGCATTTT. Protein sequence: CASSLGQGSLSNQPQHF.

DNA for the CDR3: TGTGCCAGCAGTGAACTCAGGGCTGGGGAGACCCAGTACTTC. This encodes CASSELRAGETQYF. This chain connects TRBV2 to TRBJ2-5; D may be TRBD1 (5 bases). Trimming took 2 bases from V and 5 from J, leaving 12 bases between them. This CDR3 has 14 amino acids. Germline V gives CDR1 SNHLY, CDR2 FYNNEI.

The chain recombines TRBV5-1 with TRBJ2-5; 10 bases map to TRBD1. This CDR3 is built from 16 residues. V was pared by 4 bases and J by 1 base, with 7 bases of the junction left unmatched. Germline CDR1 and CDR2: SGHRS and YFSETQ. CDR3 DNA: TGCGCCAGCAGCCCTGGGGACAGGGGATCCCAAGAGACCCAGTACTTC. Its protein product is CASSPGDRGSQETQYF.

The chain carries TRBV28 and TRBJ2-3; TRBD1 matches 8 bases. This CDR3 is built from 14 residues. V was pared by 2 bases and J by 5 bases, with 3 bases of the junction left unmatched. Germline V gene sequence: CDR1 MDHEN, CDR2 SYDVKM. This chain's CDR3 is CASSLKQGGDTQYF. CDR3 sequence (DNA): TGTGCCAGCAGTTTAAAACAGGGGGGAGATACGCAGTATTTT. Drawing the rest from reference TRBV28 and TRBJ2-3, the complete variable domain is DVKVTQSSRYLVKRTGEKVFLECVQDMDHENMFWYRQDPGLGLRLIYFSYDVKMKEKGDIPEGYSVSREKKERFSLILESASTNQTSMYLCASSLKQGGDTQYFGPGTRLTVL.

The chain combines TRBV3-1 (or the pseudogene TRBV3-2) with TRBJ1-5, with a weak D call TRBD1 (6 bases). The V gene lost 5 bases and the J gene lost 11 bases, with 19 bases spanning the gap. This CDR3 is built from 14 residues. From germline, CDR1 is LGHDT and CDR2 YNNKEL (reference sequence). The CDR3 DNA is TGTGCCAGCAGCTCGAGCCAACAGGGATTAGCCCAGCATTTT. As protein: CASSSSQQGLAQHF.

V usage is TRBV14 and J usage is TRBJ1-1; 7 bases line up with TRBD1. The CDR3 length is 16 residues. CDR1 SGHDN and CDR2 FVKESK come from the germline V gene. The ends lost 4 bases at V and 3 bases at J; junction bases unmatched: 11. CDR3 nucleotide sequence: TGTGCCAGCAGCCTCCGGGACAGCGGACGGTACACTGAAGCTTTCTTT. Its translation: CASSLRDSGRYTEAFF.

V usage is TRBV7-9 and J usage is TRBJ1-1; D is possibly TRBD1 (6 bases). Trimming stripped 5 bases from V and 7 bases from J, with 20 bases between. Germline lookup yields CDR1 SEHNR and CDR2 FQNEAQ (reference sequence). The CDR3 loop spans 15 amino acids. In DNA, the CDR3 is TGTGCCAGCAGCGCGACAGGTCCCTCGGTCGTTGAAGCTTTCTTT. Translated: CASSATGPSVVEAFF.

This clone is labeled medium-sized. The chain joins TRBV2 to TRBJ1-5; D might be TRBD1 (6 bases). The V end was cut by 8 bases, the J end by 6 bases, with 11 bases between. Germline V gene lookup returns CDR1 SNHLY and CDR2 FYNNEI. The CDR3 is 12 amino acids. CDR3 DNA sequence: TGTGCCAGCGGGGGCGTGGGTCAGCCCCAGCATTTT. Protein product: CASGGVGQPQHF.

The rearrangement joins TRBV12-5 to TRBJ2-7; TRBD2 agrees at 7 bases. Germline-derived CDR1 and CDR2 are LGHNT and FRNRAP. V shed 7 bases, J shed 6 bases, and the junction held 12 bases outside the gene matches. The CDR3 totals 14 residues. The CDR3 here is CASALGGRIGEQYF. CDR3 DNA: TGTGCTAGTGCCCTGGGGGGGAGGATTGGCGAGCAGTACTTC.

This clone occurred once. The V call is TRBV9, the J call TRBJ2-5, with 9 bases matching TRBD2. The ends lost 2 bases at V and 4 bases at J; junction bases unmatched: 6. CDR3 length equals 15 residues. Germline CDR1 reads SGDLS; CDR2 reads YYNGEE. The DNA of the CDR3 is TGTGCCAGCAGCGTGGATAGCGGGAGAGGAGAGACCCAGTACTTC. Translation: CASSVDSGRGETQYF.

The rearrangement links TRBV4-2 to TRBJ2-3, with 9 nucleotides matching TRBD1. Trimming took 0 bases from V and 9 from J; bases not matched to a gene: 4. Germline CDR1 reads LGHNA; CDR2 reads YNFKEQ. This CDR3 has 14 residues. Written as DNA, the CDR3 is TGTGCCAGCAGCCAAGATCGGACAGGGGAAACGCAGTATTTT. This gives the protein CASSQDRTGETQYF.

The chain employs TRBV18 and TRBJ2-6; TRBD1 matches 8 bases. Germline V CDR1 and CDR2: KGHSH, LQKENI. The junction had 13 bases not matched to a gene; V was cut back by 0 bases and J by 0 bases. CDR3 size: 21 residues. CDR3 region: CASSPPKDRGPVDSGANVLTF. In DNA form, the CDR3 reads TGTGCCAGCTCACCACCGAAAGACAGGGGCCCTGTGGACTCTGGGGCCAACGTCCTGACTTTC.

The chain joins TRBV10-3 to TRBJ2-5; 14 bases fit TRBD2. CDR1 is ENHRY and CDR2 is SYGVKD in the germline V gene. V lost 0 bases and J lost 4; bases outside the gene matches: 4. The CDR3 is 17 residues long. CDR3 protein: CAISESPGTSGGETQYF. CDR3 coding DNA: TGTGCCATCAGTGAGTCCCCCGGGACTAGCGGGGGAGAGACCCAGTACTTC.

This chain connects TRBV6-5 to TRBJ2-7; the D gene is possibly TRBD1 (5 bases). The length of the CDR3 is 15 residues. V lost 0 bases and J lost 0, with 9 bases in between. CDR1 is MNHEY and CDR2 is SVGAGI in the germline V gene. CDR3 DNA: TGTGCCAGCAGTTACTCAAGGGGAACCTCCTACGAGCAGTACTTC. Translated: CASSYSRGTSYEQYF.

This clone came up many times. The gene calls are TRBV2 and TRBJ2-6, with D maybe TRBD1 (6 bases). This CDR3 has 13 amino acids. V was pared by 7 bases and J by 4 bases, with 8 bases between. In germline, CDR1 is SNHLY, CDR2 FYNNEI. The CDR3 loop reads CASKGTGANVLTF. CDR3 in DNA: TGTGCCAGCAAAGGGACAGGGGCCAACGTCCTGACTTTC.

J is TRBJ1-2 and V is TRBV5-4, with TRBD1 identical over 9 bases. With 4 bases clipped from V and 4 bases from J, the junction kept 8 bases outside the gene matches. CDR1 SGHNT and CDR2 YYREEE come from the germline V gene (reference sequence). CDR3 size: 15 residues. The CDR3 spells CASSPPGQGSYGYTF. In nucleotides, the CDR3 is TGTGCCAGCAGCCCCCCGGGACAGGGTAGCTATGGCTACACCTTC. Looking up the rest from reference TRBV5-4 and TRBJ1-2 gives the full variable domain: ETGVTQSPTHLIKTRGQQVTLRCSSQSGHNTVSWYQQALGQGPQFIFQYYREEENGRGNFPPRFSGLQFPNYSSELNVNALELDDSALYLCASSPPGQGSYGYTFGSGTRLTVV.